These 10 T cell receptor beta chains were all obtained from the same sample, sequenced in a study of shared clonotypes between healthy human individuals. Measured with immunoSEQ multiplex PCR; TCRdb has only the in-frame clones, and not every one. This sample has 2 million to 2.5 million clones, with more than 80% found just once. The specimen sequenced was naive CD4+ T cells from PBMCs. Sample subset: CD45RA+ positively selected. The receptor source for this set is a man younger than 35 in good health. Some clones in this sample may be carry-over from other donors' samples.

Concerning this clone: Other DNA sequences in this specimen translate into the identical CDR3. This sequence joins TRBV10-3 and TRBJ2-7, with TRBD1 as a possible D gene (6 bases). From germline, CDR1 is ENHRY and CDR2 SYGVKD. Trimming took off 6 bases at V and 0 bases at J, with 12 bases between the two ends. The CDR3 loop spans 14 amino acids. The CDR3 region is CAIRGQGSSYEQYF. Written as DNA, the CDR3 is TGTGCCATCAGGGGACAAGGGAGCTCCTACGAGCAGTACTTC.

The chain joins TRBV5-1 to TRBJ2-5; 9 nucleotides match TRBD1. The germline CDR1 and CDR2 sequences are SGHRS and YFSETQ. The CDR3 extends over 14 amino acids. V gave up 1 base and J gave up 4 bases; unmatched junction bases: 2. CDR3 sequence: CASSLPDRGETQYF. For the CDR3, the DNA is TGCGCCAGCAGCTTGCCGGACAGGGGAGAGACCCAGTACTTC.

The rearrangement joins TRBV29-1 to TRBJ1-2; a possible D gene is TRBD1 (6 bases). The CDR3 extends over 16 amino acids. V was cut by 0 bases and J by 2 bases, with 16 bases left in between. Germline values: CDR1 SQVTM, CDR2 ANQGSEA. CDR3 amino acids: CSVEDHPGHSNYGYTF. CDR3 coding DNA: TGCAGCGTTGAAGATCACCCGGGACATTCAAACTATGGCTACACCTTC.

The chain combines TRBV5-1 with TRBJ2-4, with D unclear. Trimming left V 3 bases short and J 9 bases short, with 13 bases between. This CDR3 region has 13 residues. Germline V gene data show CDR1 as SGHRS and CDR2 as YFSETQ. The CDR3 nucleotides read TGCGCCAGCAGCTCGGCAGTGGCTGGCATTCAGTACTTC. Encoded protein: CASSSAVAGIQYF.

The genes are TRBV5-6 and TRBJ2-5; D is possibly TRBD1 or TRBD2 (5 bases each). CDR1 is SGHDT and CDR2 is YYEEEE in the germline V gene. Trimming removed 1 base at V and 5 bases at J, with 15 bases between. This CDR3 comprises 15 residues. The CDR3 DNA reads TGTGCCAGCAGCTTGAGGCAGGGACCAGCGGAGACCCAGTACTTC. Protein product: CASSLRQGPAETQYF.

The table lists this clone with a few counts. Other nucleotide sequences from this sample produce the same CDR3. The chain joins TRBV6-1 to TRBJ1-1; D is undetermined. CDR1 is MNHNS, CDR2 SASEGT, per germline. CDR3 size: 14 residues. V was trimmed by 2 bases and J by 0 bases, leaving 7 bases between them. The CDR3 loop is CASSEQRMNTEAFF. CDR3 nucleotides: TGTGCCAGCAGTGAACAAAGGATGAACACTGAAGCTTTCTTT.

The chain recombines TRBV30 with TRBJ1-5; the D gene is possibly TRBD1 (5 bases). The CDR3 is 15 amino acids. Germline values: CDR1 GTSNPN, CDR2 SVGIG (reference sequence). Trimming pared 2 bases from V and 1 base from J, leaving 12 bases between. DNA for the CDR3: TGTGCCTGGAGTTACGGGGGGAAGAGCAATCAGCCCCAGCATTTT. Protein: CAWSYGGKSNQPQHF.

The chain joins TRBV2 to TRBJ2-5, with 9 bases identical to TRBD1. The CDR3 has 15 residues. V dropped 4 bases and J dropped 5; count of bases not matched to a gene: 8. Germline CDR1 is SNHLY and CDR2 is FYNNEI. This chain's CDR3 is CASSGPGQGGETQYF. CDR3 in DNA: TGTGCCAGCAGTGGTCCGGGACAGGGTGGCGAGACCCAGTACTTC.

CDR3 in amino acids: CASASGQNTEAFF. The CDR3, as DNA: TGTGCCAGCGCGTCGGGGCAGAACACTGAAGCTTTCTTT. V gene TRBV18 combines with J gene TRBJ1-1; D may be TRBD1 (5 bases). V was trimmed by 8 bases and J by 1 base, leaving 11 bases between them. The CDR3 spans 13 residues. Germline loops: CDR1 KGHSH, CDR2 LQKENI.

For this clone: Other DNA sequences within the sample encode an identical CDR3. This chain connects TRBV28 to TRBJ1-1; unclear D gene. Germline loops: CDR1 MDHEN, CDR2 SYDVKM. With 4 bases removed from V and 1 base from J, the gap between germline ends came to 7 bases. This CDR3 region has 13 residues. In DNA form, the CDR3 reads TGTGCCAGCAGTTACGCAGGGAACACTGAAGCTTTCTTT. Its translation is CASSYAGNTEAFF. Full variable domain (rest looked up from reference TRBV28 and TRBJ1-1): DVKVTQSSRYLVKRTGEKVFLECVQDMDHENMFWYRQDPGLGLRLIYFSYDVKMKEKGDIPEGYSVSREKKERFSLILESASTNQTSMYLCASSYAGNTEAFFGQGTRLTVV.